The T cell receptor (beta chain) described here comes from a study of vaccination and CD4 T cells after COVID-19. Whole-study context: The BNT162b2 or mRNA-1273 vaccine was given to participants in two doses.

This clonotype has a handful of counts. Its specificity is unknown. Notes on the study in general: Median counts of SARS-CoV-2-reactive clonotypes increased from roughly 19 to 38; this difference was not significant. Analysis of convalescent patients found that 304 of 307 vaccine-specific clones were spike mono-reactive.

CDR3 length: 17 amino acids. V shed 0 bases and J shed 0 bases, with 9 bases lying between them. Germline CDR1 reads LGHNA; CDR2 reads YNFKEQ. MiXCR was run by TCRdb on the PCR reads, yielding one entry per CDR3 protein. The top ten clones hold 5.5% of a sample with 26,000 or so distinct CDR3 sequences, 51% of them seen once. Time point meaning: late sampling 161 to 241 days after vaccination in a few convalescent patients. Positive PCR tests came between March and December 2020, ahead of the US Alpha, Beta and Delta variants. This sample comprised CD4+ T cells from blood, obtained about 7 months after SARS-CoV-2 vaccination. The source is a human donor who had recovered from COVID-19. V usage is TRBV4-2 and J usage is TRBJ2-6; D not certain. CDR3 in amino acids: CASSQDQTGSGANVLTF. The CDR3 coding sequence is TGTGCCAGCAGCCAAGATCAAACCGGCTCTGGGGCCAACGTCCTGACTTTC.